The 5 T cell receptor beta chains below were found in one sample sequenced in a study of a mutant IDH1 vaccine in newly diagnosed glioma. Time point here: week 5, during vaccination. Vaccine doses each comprised 300 ug of mutant IDH1 20-mer peptide, with topical imiquimod. Sequenced by immunoSEQ multiplex PCR; TCRdb stores in-frame clones only, minus some. Here the sample spans 75,000 to 85,000 clones, more than 85% being singletons. For these receptors, no antigen is known. This material consisted of PBMCs, taken from a glioma patient whose treatment included an IDH1 peptide vaccine. Receptor source: a woman aged 45-59 years with glioma.

This chain uses TRBV7-3 with TRBJ2-3, with D perhaps being TRBD1 or TRBD2 (5 bases each). Germline lookup yields CDR1 SGHTA and CDR2 FQGTGA. The CDR3 spans 14 residues. Trimming shortened V by 4 bases and J by 1 base, and 9 bases separated the two germline ends. The CDR3 loop reads CASSSGTRTDTQYF. The DNA of the CDR3 is TGTGCCAGCAGCTCCGGGACCCGCACAGATACGCAGTATTTT. Filled out from reference TRBV7-3 and TRBJ2-3, the complete variable domain reads GAGVSQTPSNKVTEKGKYVELRCDPISGHTALYWYRQSLGQGPEFLIYFQGTGAADDSGLPNDRFFAVRPEGSVSTLKIQRTERGDSAVYLCASSSGTRTDTQYFGPGTRLTVL.

The V and J genes are TRBV10-3 and TRBJ2-5; D may correspond to TRBD1 or TRBD2 (5 bases each). V was trimmed by 8 bases and J by 2 bases, leaving 15 bases between them. Germline values: CDR1 ENHRY, CDR2 SYGVKD. This CDR3 has 14 residues. The CDR3 DNA reads as TGTGCCATCGCTGAGCCGGGACGTCAAGAGACCCAGTACTTC. As protein: CAIAEPGRQETQYF.

The genes are TRBV11-2 and TRBJ2-1; D is unresolved. This CDR3 is built from 10 residues. Germline CDR1 SGHAT, CDR2 FQNNGV. V shed 4 bases and J shed 5 bases, with 0 bases lying between them. CDR3 amino acids: CASSYNEQFF. The CDR3 bases are TGTGCCAGCAGCTACAATGAGCAGTTCTTC.

This clone has only one observation. The chain carries TRBV6-5 and TRBJ1-3; D remains unclear. The V gene's germline CDR1 is MNHEY and CDR2 SVGAGI. Trimming took 6 bases from V and 4 from J, leaving 13 bases between them. The CDR3 is made up of 14 amino acids. CDR3 protein: CASRLQFSGNTIYF. The CDR3 DNA reads TGTGCCAGCAGACTACAGTTCTCCGGAAACACCATATATTTT.

This chain joins TRBV9 and TRBJ2-2, with D possibly being TRBD1 (5 bases). Germline V gives CDR1 SGDLS, CDR2 YYNGEE. The CDR3 runs to 15 residues. The V and J ends lost 0 bases and 6 bases respectively, with 12 bases between them. CDR3 amino acids: CASSVGKGLAGELFF. The CDR3 DNA reads TGTGCCAGCAGCGTAGGAAAGGGGCTAGCCGGGGAGCTGTTTTTT.